The 21 T cell receptor beta chains below come from one sample, sequenced in a study of breast tumors, draining lymph nodes, adjacent tissues. TCRdb redid the calling of the multiplex PCR reads with MiXCR, one entry per CDR3 protein. The table records roughly 220,000 distinct CDR3 sequences, less than 40% of them present only once. Samples came from axillary lymph nodes draining the breast cancer. The sample comprised axillary lymph node tissue. The receptors shown here come from a female donor with breast cancer. Some clones in this sample may be carry-over from other donors' samples.

As to this clonotype: The junction departs from germline at one end; a sequencing error may be responsible. The chain has TRBV9 and TRBJ2-7, with 13 bases that match TRBD2. The length of the CDR3 is 14 residues. Germline assignment: CDR1 SGDLS and CDR2 YYNGEE. CDR3 protein: CAGSVGTSGIEQSF. The CDR3 nucleotides read TGTGCCGGCAGCGTAGGGACTAGCGGGATCGAGCAGTCCTTC.

This clonotype was seen only a few times. Given a much more abundant clone one base away, this may be a read error. The chain employs TRBV7-9 and TRBJ2-7; D is possibly TRBD2 (6 bases). Germline V gene data show CDR1 as SEHNR and CDR2 as FQNEAQ (reference sequence). CDR3 length: 14 residues. In DNA form, the CDR3 reads TGTGCCGGCAGCTTTACCGGGGGCTCCTACGAGCAGTACTTC. Its protein is CAGSFTGGSYEQYF.

A remark on this clonotype: This may be a read error: a much more frequent sequence differs by one nucleotide. This chain connects TRBV11-2 to TRBJ2-7; no firm D call. Trimming removed 1 base at V and 6 bases at J, with 10 bases between. Per the germline V gene, CDR1 is SGHAT and CDR2 is FQNNGV. The CDR3 runs 13 residues. CDR3: CASSLGAASEQYF. CDR3 sequence (DNA): TGTGCCAGCAGCTTAGGTGCAGCCTCCGAGCAGTACTTC.

As to this clonotype: One junction end does not reproduce the germline sequence, and a read error may be involved. The chain links TRBV7-7 to TRBJ1-1; D unclear. The CDR3 extends over 14 amino acids. Germline V gene lookup returns CDR1 SSHAT and CDR2 FNYEAQ (reference sequence). The DNA for the CDR3 is TGTGCTAGCAGCTTGGCCGAGGGGAACACTGAAGCTTTCTTT. Translated: CASSLAEGNTEAFF.

The chain recombines TRBV7-9 with TRBJ1-6, with D unclear. CDR1 is SEHNR, CDR2 FQNEAQ, per germline (reference sequence). V lost 3 bases and J lost 7, with 16 bases in between. The CDR3 extends over 16 amino acids. The CDR3 nucleotides read TGTGCCAGCAGCTTGGCGGGAGGGCCGGCAAATTCACCCCTCCACTTT. Translation: CASSLAGGPANSPLHF.

This clonotype was seen ten or more times. V is TRBV20-1 and J is TRBJ2-1, with D tentatively TRBD1 (5 bases). Germline CDR1 DFQATT, CDR2 SNEGSKA (reference sequence). Trimming removed 3 bases from V and 7 bases from J, with 10 bases in between. The length of the CDR3 is 12 residues. The CDR3 DNA reads TGCAGTGCTAGTCACAGGATAAATGAGCAGTTCTTC. Translation gives CSASHRINEQFF.

The CDR3 DNA reads as TGTGCCAGCAGTCTTGGACAGCTCTACGAGCAGTACTTC. Its protein product is CASSLGQLYEQYF. This chain joins TRBV6-2 or TRBV6-3 and TRBJ2-7; D is possibly TRBD1 (6 bases). The CDR3 runs 13 residues. The V end lost 5 bases, the J end lost 3 bases, and 11 bases lay between the germline ends. Germline CDR1 and CDR2: MNHEY and SVGEGT.

The chain links TRBV6-2 or TRBV6-3 to TRBJ2-7; the D is unclear. The germline CDR1 and CDR2 sequences are MNHEY and SVGEGT. The CDR3 loop spans 15 amino acids. V was cut by 0 bases and J by 1 base, with 10 bases left in between. In DNA form, the CDR3 reads TGTGCCAGCAGTTACTCGGCATTACCTTCCTACGAGCAGTACTTC. Amino acid sequence: CASSYSALPSYEQYF.

The chain is built from TRBV28 and TRBJ2-7; a weak D match, TRBD1 (5 bases). Germline V CDR1 and CDR2: MDHEN, SYDVKM. The CDR3 contains 14 residues. V lost 7 bases, J lost 4 bases, and 17 bases lay in between. CDR3 in DNA: TGTGCCAGCACCATGGGCAGGGTTCGGTACGAGCAGTACTTC. This sequence encodes CASTMGRVRYEQYF.

This clonotype was seen ten or more times. V is TRBV20-1 and J is TRBJ1-2; TRBD1 agrees at 8 bases. In germline, CDR1 is DFQATT, CDR2 SNEGSKA (reference sequence). J gave up 6 bases and V 5 bases, and 5 bases lay outside the gene matches. CDR3 length: 12 amino acids. The DNA of the CDR3 is TGCAGTGCTCTGACAGGGGCAAATGGCTACACCTTC. Its protein is CSALTGANGYTF.

A word on this clonotype: A much more abundant neighbour one base away suggests this may be a read error. The chain joins TRBV5-1 to TRBJ1-2; a weak D match, TRBD1 (6 bases). CDR1 SGHRS and CDR2 YFSETQ come from the germline V gene. Deletions cut 0 bases from V and 0 bases from J, with 9 bases between. There are 15 residues in the CDR3. In DNA, the CDR3 is TGCGCCAGCAGCTTGGAGGGGGGGACTAACTATGGCTACACCTTC. This gives the protein CASSLEGGTNYGYTF. The whole variable domain, remainder taken from reference TRBV5-1 and TRBJ1-2, is KAGVTQTPRYLIKTRGQQVTLSCSPISGHRSVSWYQQTPGQGLQFLFEYFSETQRNKGNFPGRFSGRQFSNSRSEMNVSTLELGDSALYLCASSLEGGTNYGYTFGSGTRLTVV.

This clonotype was detected many times. The genes are TRBV19 and TRBJ2-7; 10 positions match TRBD2. CDR1 and CDR2 (germline): LNHDA, SQIVND (reference sequence). The V and J ends lost 4 bases and 6 bases, in that order; junction bases with no gene match: 6. The CDR3 is 14 amino acids. CDR3 amino acids: CASSTGTSVTEQYF. The CDR3 DNA is TGTGCCAGTAGTACCGGGACTAGCGTGACCGAGCAGTACTTC.

The J gene is TRBJ2-5, the V gene TRBV14, with D perhaps matching TRBD1 or TRBD2 (5 bases each). Germline V CDR1 and CDR2: SGHDN, FVKESK. CDR3 length: 14 residues. Between the trimmed V and J ends, which lost 2 bases and 0 bases, there was a span of 7 bases. Here the CDR3 DNA reads TGTGCCAGCAGCCAAATGGGACACCAAGAGACCCAGTACTTC. Translating gives CASSQMGHQETQYF.

This clonotype appeared a few times. V and J are TRBV7-2 and TRBJ2-6; D perhaps matches TRBD1 (6 bases). Germline CDR1 is SGHTA and CDR2 is FQGNSA. The V end lost 5 bases, the J end lost 2 bases, and 16 bases lay between the germline ends. The CDR3 is 17 amino acids. This chain's CDR3 is CASSRAGATAGANVLTF. As DNA, the CDR3 is TGTGCCAGCAGCCGAGCAGGGGCGACCGCTGGGGCCAACGTCCTGACTTTC. The variable domain in full, completed from reference TRBV7-2 and TRBJ2-6, reads GAGVSQSPSNKVTEKGKDVELRCDPISGHTALYWYRQSLGQGLEFLIYFQGNSAPDKSGLPSDRFSAERTGGSVSTLTIQRTQQEDSAVYLCASSRAGATAGANVLTFGAGSRLTVL.

Many counts were recorded for this clonotype. The V and J genes are TRBV25-1 and TRBJ2-5, with 9 bases fitting TRBD1. The germline V gene encodes CDR1 MGHDK and CDR2 SYGVNS. The CDR3 has 16 residues. The trim removed 4 bases at V and 1 base at J, leaving 7 bases unmatched. The CDR3 region has the DNA TGTGCCAGCAGTGTGCGGACAGGGGAGGGCCAAGAGACCCAGTACTTC. Protein sequence: CASSVRTGEGQETQYF. Supplemented by reference TRBV25-1 and TRBJ2-5, the full variable domain reads EADIYQTPRYLVIGTGKKITLECSQTMGHDKMYWYQQDPGMELHLIHYSYGVNSTEKGDLSSESTVSRIRTEHFPLTLESARPSHTSQYLCASSVRTGEGQETQYFGPGTRLLVL.

Ten or more counts support this clonotype. This rearrangement joins TRBV2 to TRBJ1-3; no firm D call. The CDR3 consists of 11 residues. V lost 8 bases and J 7 bases, leaving 9 bases between the germline ends. Per germline, CDR1 SNHLY and CDR2 FYNNEI. This CDR3 reads CASGVGNTIYF. CDR3 DNA sequence: TGTGCCAGCGGCGTGGGGAACACCATATATTTT.

Of note for this clonotype: A clone one base away is much larger, so this may be a read error. The chain couples TRBV24-1 to TRBJ2-2; 13 positions agree with TRBD2. The germline V gene has CDR1 KGHDR and CDR2 SFDVKD. The CDR3 length is 19 residues. In nucleotides, the CDR3 is TGTGCCACCAGTGATTTGGGGACTAGCGGGAAAAGAGACACCGGGGAGCTGCTTTTT. Protein sequence: CATSDLGTSGKRDTGELLF.

This rearrangement joins TRBV2 to TRBJ2-7; a possible D gene is TRBD2 (5 bases). Germline assignment: CDR1 SNHLY and CDR2 FYNNEI. Trimming shortened V by 4 bases and J by 0 bases, and 13 bases separated the two germline ends. The CDR3 is 15 residues long. This chain's CDR3 is CASSARTGISYEQYF. DNA for the CDR3: TGTGCCAGCAGTGCCCGAACCGGGATCTCCTACGAGCAGTACTTC.

This clonotype was detected ten times or more. The chain recombines TRBV20-1 with TRBJ2-1; D is perhaps TRBD1 (6 bases). V was cut by 5 bases and J by 13 bases, with 18 bases left in between. CDR1 DFQATT and CDR2 SNEGSKA come from the germline V gene (reference sequence). The CDR3 covers 12 residues. The CDR3 nucleotides read TGCAGTGCTGTCGCTCCCGGGACACTACAGTTCTTC. Encoded protein: CSAVAPGTLQFF.

This clonotype was counted at least ten times. The rearrangement links TRBV12-5 to TRBJ2-2; D is perhaps TRBD1 (5 bases). The CDR3 covers 13 residues. Germline V lookup: CDR1 LGHNT, CDR2 FRNRAP. V was shortened by 5 bases and J by 10 bases, with 14 bases between the two germline ends. The CDR3, as DNA: TGTGCTAGTGGTCCATCTTGGGGCTCGGAGCTGTTTTTT. Protein sequence: CASGPSWGSELFF. The whole variable domain, remainder taken from reference TRBV12-5 and TRBJ2-2, is DARVTQTPRHKVTEMGQEVTMRCQPILGHNTVFWYRQTMMQGLELLAYFRNRAPLDDSGMPKDRFSAEMPDATLATLKIQPSEPRDSAVYFCASGPSWGSELFFGEGSRLTVL.

This clonotype showed up many times. One junction end disagrees with the germline gene, perhaps due to a read error. The rearrangement joins TRBV6-5 to TRBJ1-2; D gene uncertain. This CDR3 contains 17 residues. Per germline, CDR1 MNHEY and CDR2 SVGAGI. The CDR3, as DNA: TGTGCCAGCAGTCACTCGTACCCGTTTACTTCTTTCTATGGCTACACCTTC. Protein sequence: CASSHSYPFTSFYGYTF.